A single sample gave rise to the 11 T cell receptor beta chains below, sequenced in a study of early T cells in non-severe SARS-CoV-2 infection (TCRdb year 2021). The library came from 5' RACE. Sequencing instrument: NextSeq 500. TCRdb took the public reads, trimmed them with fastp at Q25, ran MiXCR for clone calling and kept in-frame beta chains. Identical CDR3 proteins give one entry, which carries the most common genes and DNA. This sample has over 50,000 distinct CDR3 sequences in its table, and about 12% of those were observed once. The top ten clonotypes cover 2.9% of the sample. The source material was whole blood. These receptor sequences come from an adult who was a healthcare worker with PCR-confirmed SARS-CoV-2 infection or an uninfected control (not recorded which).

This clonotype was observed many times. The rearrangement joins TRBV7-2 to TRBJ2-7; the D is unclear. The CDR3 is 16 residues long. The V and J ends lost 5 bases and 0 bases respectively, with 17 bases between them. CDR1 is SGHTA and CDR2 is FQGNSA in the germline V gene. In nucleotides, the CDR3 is TGTGCCAGCAGCCCTCGTCGACTCCCGAACTCCTACGAGCAGTACTTC. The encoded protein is CASSPRRLPNSYEQYF. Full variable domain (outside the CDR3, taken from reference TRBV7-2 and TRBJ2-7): GAGVSQSPSNKVTEKGKDVELRCDPISGHTALYWYRQSLGQGLEFLIYFQGNSAPDKSGLPSDRFSAERTGGSVSTLTIQRTQQEDSAVYLCASSPRRLPNSYEQYFGPGTRLTVT.

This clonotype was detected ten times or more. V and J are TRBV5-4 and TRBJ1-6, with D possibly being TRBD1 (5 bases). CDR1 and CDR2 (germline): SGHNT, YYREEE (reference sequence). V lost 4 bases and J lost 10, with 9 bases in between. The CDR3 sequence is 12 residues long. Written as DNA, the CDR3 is TGTGCCAGCAGCATCAGGGACTCACCCCTCCACTTT. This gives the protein CASSIRDSPLHF.

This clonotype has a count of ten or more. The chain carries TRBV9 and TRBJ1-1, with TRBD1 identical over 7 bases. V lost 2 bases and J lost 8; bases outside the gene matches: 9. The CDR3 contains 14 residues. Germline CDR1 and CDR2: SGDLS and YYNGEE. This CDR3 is CASSVRPGQTEAFF. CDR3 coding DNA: TGTGCCAGCAGCGTCAGGCCGGGACAGACAGAAGCTTTCTTT.

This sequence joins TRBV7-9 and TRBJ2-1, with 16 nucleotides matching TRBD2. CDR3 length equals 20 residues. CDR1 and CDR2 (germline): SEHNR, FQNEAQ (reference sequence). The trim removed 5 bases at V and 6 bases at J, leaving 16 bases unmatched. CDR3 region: CASSPPGTSGGANQRNEQFF. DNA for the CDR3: TGTGCCAGCAGCCCGCCTGGGACTAGCGGGGGGGCCAATCAGCGCAATGAGCAGTTCTTC.

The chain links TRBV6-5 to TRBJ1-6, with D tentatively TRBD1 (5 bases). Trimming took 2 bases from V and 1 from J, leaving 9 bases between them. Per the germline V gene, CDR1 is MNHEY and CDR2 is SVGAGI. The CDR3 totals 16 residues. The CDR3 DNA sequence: TGTGCCAGCAGTTACGGGGCGCGGTCCTATAATTCACCCCTCCACTTT. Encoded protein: CASSYGARSYNSPLHF.

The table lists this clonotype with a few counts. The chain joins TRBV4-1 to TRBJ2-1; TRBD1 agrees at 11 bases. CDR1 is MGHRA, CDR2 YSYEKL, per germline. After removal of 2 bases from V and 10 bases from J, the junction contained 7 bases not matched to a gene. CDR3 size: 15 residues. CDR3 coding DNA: TGCGCCAGCAGCCAATCTGGACAGGGGGCGCGGGAGCAGTTCTTC. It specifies CASSQSGQGAREQFF.

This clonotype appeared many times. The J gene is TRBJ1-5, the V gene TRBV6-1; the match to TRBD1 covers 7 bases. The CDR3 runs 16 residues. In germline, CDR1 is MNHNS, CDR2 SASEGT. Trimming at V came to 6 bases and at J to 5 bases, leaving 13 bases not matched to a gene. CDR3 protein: CASREGTGVIYQPQHF. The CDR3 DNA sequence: TGTGCCAGCAGGGAGGGAACAGGGGTGATTTATCAGCCCCAGCATTTT.

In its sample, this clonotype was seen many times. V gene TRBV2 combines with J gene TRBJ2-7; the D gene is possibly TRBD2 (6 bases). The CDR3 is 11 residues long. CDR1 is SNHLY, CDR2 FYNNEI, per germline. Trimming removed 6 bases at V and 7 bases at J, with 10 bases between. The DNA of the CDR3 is TGTGCCAGCAGGACTAGTGGGGAGCAGTACTTC. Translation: CASRTSGEQYF.

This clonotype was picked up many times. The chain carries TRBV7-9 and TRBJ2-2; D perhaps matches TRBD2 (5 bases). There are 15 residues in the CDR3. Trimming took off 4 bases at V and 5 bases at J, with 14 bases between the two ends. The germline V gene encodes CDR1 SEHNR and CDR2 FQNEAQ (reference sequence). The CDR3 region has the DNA TGTGCCAGCAGCTACTGGGGAGCGGATACCGGGGAGCTGTTTTTT. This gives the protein CASSYWGADTGELFF.

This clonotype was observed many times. The CDR3, as DNA: TGCAGTGCGGGACAGAGCGCTAACTATGGCTACACCTTC. It specifies CSAGQSANYGYTF. V and J are TRBV20-1 and TRBJ1-2, with TRBD1 matching 7 bases. J lost 0 bases, V lost 6 bases, and 4 bases had no gene match. Germline V lookup: CDR1 DFQATT, CDR2 SNEGSKA (reference sequence). The CDR3 is 13 amino acids.

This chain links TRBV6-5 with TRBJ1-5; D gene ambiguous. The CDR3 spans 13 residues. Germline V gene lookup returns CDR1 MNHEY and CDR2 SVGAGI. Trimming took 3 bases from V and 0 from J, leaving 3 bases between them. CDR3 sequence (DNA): TGTGCCAGCAGTTATCTTAGCAATCAGCCCCAGCATTTT. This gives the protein CASSYLSNQPQHF.